A single sample is the source of the 19 T cell receptor beta chains below, sequenced in a study of shared clonotypes between healthy human individuals. As defined, naive CD8 cells were CD45RO-negative and positively selected for CCR7, with terminally differentiated effector memory CD45RA+ cells excluded. Profiled with immunoSEQ multiplex PCR; TCRdb holds only in-frame clones, not every one. The repertoire holds 2 million to 2.5 million clones, with approximately 94% as singletons. Sequencing used naive CD8+ T cells sorted from blood. The receptors shown here come from a man aged 18 to 30 in good health.

V and J are TRBV5-1 and TRBJ1-1; D may be TRBD1 (6 bases). From germline, CDR1 is SGHRS and CDR2 YFSETQ. Trimming removed 7 bases at V and 8 bases at J, with 15 bases between. The CDR3 has 12 amino acids. CDR3 in amino acids: CASEGVGTEAFF. Here the CDR3 DNA reads TGCGCCAGCGAGGGGGTCGGGACAGAAGCTTTCTTT.

The chain recombines TRBV6-1 with TRBJ1-2, with 8 bases lining up with TRBD1. The junction had 9 bases not matched to a gene; V was cut back by 3 bases and J by 6 bases. Looked up from germline, CDR1 is MNHNS and CDR2 is SASEGT. CDR3 length equals 15 residues. CDR3 protein: CASSDHPGGVDGYTF. The CDR3 region has the DNA TGTGCCAGCAGTGACCACCCAGGGGGCGTCGATGGCTACACCTTC.

The chain has TRBV10-2 and TRBJ2-5; D not certain. This CDR3 is built from 15 residues. V dropped 1 base and J dropped 3 bases, with 12 bases sitting between them. Per the germline V gene, CDR1 is WSHSY and CDR2 is SAAADI. CDR3 protein: CASSEFTVTEETQYF. The CDR3 DNA reads TGCGCCAGCAGTGAGTTTACGGTCACAGAAGAGACCCAGTACTTC.

Only one count was recorded for this clone. The chain employs TRBV27 and TRBJ1-6; TRBD1 aligns across 7 bases. V lost 6 bases to trimming and J lost 6 bases; unmatched junction nucleotides: 8. This CDR3 has 15 residues. Germline CDR1 and CDR2: MNHEY and SMNVEV (reference sequence). This chain's CDR3 is CASRTGALGNSPLHF. As DNA, the CDR3 is TGTGCCAGCAGAACAGGGGCCTTAGGTAATTCACCCCTCCACTTT.

This chain connects TRBV2 to TRBJ2-5, with 7 bases that match TRBD2. V shed 10 bases, J shed 4 bases, and the junction held 9 bases outside the gene matches. This CDR3 contains 13 residues. CDR1 SNHLY and CDR2 FYNNEI come from the germline V gene. The CDR3 DNA reads TGTGCCACCGCGGACACTAGCGTAGAGACCCAGTACTTC. Amino acids: CATADTSVETQYF.

In this sample, this clone turned up once. The J gene is TRBJ2-1, the V gene TRBV2; 7 bases are a match to TRBD2. This CDR3 has 16 residues. CDR1 and CDR2 (germline): SNHLY, FYNNEI. V lost 0 bases to trimming and J lost 4 bases; unmatched junction nucleotides: 6. The CDR3: CASSEARREIYNEQFF. In nucleotides, the CDR3 is TGTGCCAGCAGTGAAGCTAGGCGGGAGATTTACAATGAGCAGTTCTTC.

This chain uses TRBV6-1 with TRBJ2-7; the D gene is possibly TRBD1 (7 bases). Germline assignment: CDR1 MNHNS and CDR2 SASEGT. The V end was cut by 2 bases, the J end by 3 bases, with 17 bases between. The CDR3 is 16 amino acids. This CDR3 is CASSEYRGQGGYEQYF. The CDR3 nucleotides are TGTGCCAGCAGTGAATATAGGGGGCAGGGAGGCTACGAGCAGTACTTC.

Concerning this clone itself: Other DNA sequences in the sample encode the same CDR3. This rearrangement joins TRBV5-1 to TRBJ2-7; no definite D call. CDR3 length: 13 residues. Germline assignment: CDR1 SGHRS and CDR2 YFSETQ. V was clipped by 1 base and J by 0 bases, with 5 bases between them. CDR3 sequence: CASSLTPSYEQYF. CDR3 DNA sequence: TGCGCCAGCAGCTTGACACCCTCCTACGAGCAGTACTTC.

The chain combines TRBV7-6 with TRBJ1-5; D gene uncertain. Germline V gene sequence: CDR1 SGHVS, CDR2 FNYEAQ. The CDR3 extends over 14 amino acids. With 5 bases removed from V and 3 bases from J, the gap between germline ends came to 11 bases. This CDR3 reads CASSALGNNQPQHF. The CDR3 DNA reads as TGTGCCAGCAGCGCCCTGGGTAACAATCAGCCCCAGCATTTT.

The genes are TRBV27 and TRBJ2-5; D remains ambiguous. CDR3 length: 15 residues. Deletions cut 7 bases from V and 4 bases from J, with 19 bases between. CDR1 and CDR2 from the germline V gene are MNHEY and SMNVEV (reference sequence). CDR3 protein: CASNPFPGQVETQYF. DNA of the CDR3: TGTGCCAGCAATCCATTTCCCGGTCAAGTAGAGACCCAGTACTTC.

The chain uses TRBV7-6 and TRBJ2-1, with no clear D. The CDR3 is 17 amino acids. Trimming removed 0 bases at V and 0 bases at J, with 12 bases between. CDR1 and CDR2 from the germline V gene are SGHVS and FNYEAQ. CDR3 DNA sequence: TGTGCCAGCAGCTTAGCGCTTTCTTTAAGCTCCTACAATGAGCAGTTCTTC. The encoded protein is CASSLALSLSSYNEQFF.

The count of this clone is one. This chain uses TRBV6-5 with TRBJ1-4; the D gene is possibly TRBD1 (6 bases). The CDR3 extends over 14 amino acids. Germline CDR1 and CDR2: MNHEY and SVGAGI. The ends were cut back, 5 bases at V and 7 bases at J, with 14 bases in the middle. In nucleotides, the CDR3 is TGTGCCAGCAGTGGTGGACAGATAGGTGAAAAACTGTTTTTT. Translating gives CASSGGQIGEKLFF.

This clone is a singleton in its sample. The rearrangement joins TRBV13 to TRBJ1-4, with 7 bases fitting TRBD1. Germline values: CDR1 PRHDT, CDR2 FYEKMQ (reference sequence). CDR3 length: 14 residues. V shed 5 bases, J shed 11 bases, and the junction held 11 bases outside the gene matches. CDR3 nucleotides: TGTGCCAGCAGCCCCTCCCCGGAGGGGGCCAAACTGTTTTTT. The encoded protein is CASSPSPEGAKLFF.

This chain uses TRBV11-2 with TRBJ2-1; no reliable D call. In germline, CDR1 is SGHAT, CDR2 FQNNGV. The CDR3 is 13 amino acids. Trimming removed 7 bases from V and 4 bases from J, with 11 bases in between. The CDR3 spells CASMSWQYNEQFF. The CDR3 DNA follows: TGTGCCAGCATGAGTTGGCAGTACAATGAGCAGTTCTTC.

The chain carries TRBV27 and TRBJ1-4; no clear D. Trimming pared 6 bases from V and 2 bases from J, leaving 16 bases between. This CDR3 has 16 amino acids. The germline V gene encodes CDR1 MNHEY and CDR2 SMNVEV (reference sequence). The CDR3 loop is CASSLVGSRTNEKLFF. DNA of the CDR3: TGTGCCAGCAGCTTAGTAGGTTCAAGGACTAATGAAAAACTGTTTTTT.

This clone was seen once. The gene calls are TRBV7-9 and TRBJ1-4; D is undetermined. Germline loops: CDR1 SEHNR, CDR2 FQNEAQ (reference sequence). This CDR3 comprises 13 residues. V dropped 1 base and J dropped 8 bases, with 8 bases sitting between them. The CDR3 DNA follows: TGTGCCAGCAGCTTAGTGTCCGGGGAAAAACTGTTTTTT. It translates to CASSLVSGEKLFF.

V is TRBV30 and J is TRBJ2-7; D not certain. V was clipped by 6 bases and J by 2 bases, with 17 bases between them. The CDR3 loop spans 14 amino acids. Looked up from germline, CDR1 is GTSNPN and CDR2 is SVGIG (reference sequence). CDR3 bases: TGTGCCTGCCTATATCGGGCAGGAACCTACGAGCAGTACTTC. Translating it yields CACLYRAGTYEQYF.

CDR3 residues: CASSAGQGTGNTIYF. The DNA of the CDR3 is TGTGCCAGCAGCGCGGGACAGGGGACTGGAAACACCATATATTTT. The chain uses TRBV9 and TRBJ1-3, with 10 bases matching TRBD1. This CDR3 has 15 amino acids. Germline V CDR1 and CDR2: SGDLS, YYNGEE. V was pared by 3 bases and J by 2 bases, with 2 bases of the junction left unmatched.

The chain combines TRBV6-1 with TRBJ1-2, with a possible D match to TRBD1 (5 bases). This CDR3 is 15 amino acids long. V lost 1 base to trimming and J lost 5 bases, with 14 bases between them. Germline lookup yields CDR1 MNHNS and CDR2 SASEGT. DNA for the CDR3: TGTGCCAGCAGTGAAGTCCCCAGGGACCTTTATGGCTACACCTTC. It is translated as CASSEVPRDLYGYTF.